The 14 T cell receptor beta chains listed next were all sequenced from one sample in a study of CD8 T cells in Susac syndrome. It was with random hexamers that roughly 0.5 to 1 ug RNA was reverse transcribed. One entry per CDR3 protein results from TCRdb running MiXCR on the immunoSEQ multiplex PCR reads. The sample has 150,000 to 200,000 distinct CDR3 sequences, approximately 96% seen once; the top ten hold roughly 0.15%. The specimen was CD4+ T cells from PBMCs. These receptors all stem from a human donor in good health.

CDR3 sequence: CASLRQGDSYEQYF. In DNA form, the CDR3 reads TGTGCCAGCCTCCGGCAGGGTGACTCCTACGAGCAGTACTTC. This chain connects TRBV2 to TRBJ2-7; maybe TRBD1 (5 bases). The CDR3 is 14 residues long. V was cut by 8 bases and J by 0 bases, with 14 bases left in between. Germline loops: CDR1 SNHLY, CDR2 FYNNEI.

In this sample, this clonotype turned up once. V usage is TRBV20-1 and J usage is TRBJ2-5, with TRBD1 as a possible D gene (6 bases). The CDR3 length is 12 residues. CDR1 and CDR2 from the germline V gene are DFQATT and SNEGSKA (reference sequence). Trimming removed 6 bases at V and 5 bases at J, with 13 bases between. CDR3 loop: CSAQQGRETQYF. DNA of the CDR3: TGCAGTGCCCAACAGGGACGGGAGACCCAGTACTTC.

V gene TRBV6-6 combines with J gene TRBJ2-1; 10 bases align to TRBD1. V shed 6 bases, J shed 3 bases, and the junction held 8 bases outside the gene matches. This CDR3 has 16 residues. Germline V gives CDR1 MNHNY, CDR2 SVGAGI (reference sequence). CDR3 sequence (DNA): TGTGCCAGCAGCACGATGGGACAGGGGCTCTACAATGAGCAGTTCTTC. Amino acids: CASSTMGQGLYNEQFF.

In its sample, this clonotype was seen once. The chain recombines TRBV20-1 with TRBJ2-1; 13 nucleotides align to TRBD2. J was trimmed by 0 bases and V by 6 bases; bases with no gene match: 8. This CDR3 has 17 amino acids. CDR1 and CDR2 from the germline V gene are DFQATT and SNEGSKA (reference sequence). The CDR3 nucleotides read TGCAGTGCGAGACTAGCGGGGGGTACGAGCTCCTACAATGAGCAGTTCTTC. It encodes CSARLAGGTSSYNEQFF.

The chain employs TRBV19 and TRBJ1-6, with D hard to call. There are 14 residues in the CDR3. V lost 7 bases and J 8 bases, leaving 15 bases between the germline ends. Per germline, CDR1 LNHDA and CDR2 SQIVND (reference sequence). The CDR3 bases are TGTGCCAGTAACTCCGGGTGGAGGGATTCACCCCTCCACTTT. Amino acid sequence: CASNSGWRDSPLHF.

This chain uses TRBV7-2 with TRBJ2-3; 9 positions match TRBD1. The V gene end was trimmed by 4 bases and the J gene end by 6 bases; junction bases not matched to a gene: 2. The CDR3 totals 13 residues. The V gene's germline CDR1 is SGHTA and CDR2 FQGNSA. The CDR3 reads CASSSDRGDTQYF. The CDR3 nucleotides read TGTGCCAGCAGCTCCGACAGGGGGGATACGCAGTATTTT. Together with reference TRBV7-2 and TRBJ2-3, the CDR3 gives the full variable domain: GAGVSQSPSNKVTEKGKDVELRCDPISGHTALYWYRQSLGQGLEFLIYFQGNSAPDKSGLPSDRFSAERTGGSVSTLTIQRTQQEDSAVYLCASSSDRGDTQYFGPGTRLTVL.

CDR3 bases: TGTGCCAGCTCACCACGCGGGGGGGGCACAGATACGCAGTATTTT. It is translated as CASSPRGGGTDTQYF. This chain joins TRBV18 and TRBJ2-3; 9 nucleotides line up with TRBD2. The CDR3 is 15 residues long. From germline, CDR1 is KGHSH and CDR2 LQKENI. V gave up 1 base and J gave up 1 base; unmatched junction bases: 0.

There are a few counts of this clonotype. The chain couples TRBV18 to TRBJ1-1; 8 positions match TRBD1. The germline V gene has CDR1 KGHSH and CDR2 LQKENI. The CDR3 runs 14 residues. V lost 5 bases, J lost 5 bases, and 7 bases stayed unmatched. This CDR3 reads CASSSGQVGTEAFF. The CDR3 coding sequence is TGTGCCAGCTCATCGGGACAGGTGGGGACTGAAGCTTTCTTT.

The gene calls are TRBV20-1 and TRBJ1-1; D unclear. This CDR3 spans 13 amino acids. Trimming left V 5 bases short and J 0 bases short, with 10 bases between. Germline CDR1 is DFQATT and CDR2 is SNEGSKA (reference sequence). In DNA, the CDR3 is TGCAGTGCTCAGGACGGATTGAACACTGAAGCTTTCTTT. Translated: CSAQDGLNTEAFF.

The chain combines TRBV20-1 with TRBJ2-5, with D perhaps matching TRBD2 (7 bases). The germline V gene encodes CDR1 DFQATT and CDR2 SNEGSKA (reference sequence). Trimming stripped 6 bases from V and 5 bases from J, with 22 bases between. The CDR3 runs 15 residues. CDR3 loop: CSALLGGAFAETQYF. CDR3 DNA: TGCAGTGCCTTGCTGGGGGGGGCCTTTGCCGAGACCCAGTACTTC.

The V gene is TRBV4-3, the J gene TRBJ2-1; D gene unclear. This CDR3 spans 14 amino acids. V was trimmed by 3 bases and J by 7 bases, leaving 13 bases between them. Looked up from germline, CDR1 is LGHNA and CDR2 is YSLEER. The CDR3 sequence is CASSQAKGVNEQFF. In nucleotides, the CDR3 is TGCGCCAGCAGCCAGGCGAAGGGTGTGAATGAGCAGTTCTTC.

The chain couples TRBV3-1 to TRBJ2-3, with 11 bases lining up with TRBD2. V lost 4 bases to trimming and J lost 11 bases; unmatched junction nucleotides: 5. Germline V CDR1 and CDR2: LGHDT, YNNKEL (reference sequence). The CDR3 has 13 amino acids. CDR3 in amino acids: CASSLQGLAGQYF. CDR3 DNA: TGTGCCAGCAGCCTCCAAGGACTAGCGGGGCAGTATTTT.

Here the CDR3 reads CSASDLTSAPGLSTDTQYF. The CDR3 DNA reads TGCAGTGCTAGCGACCTTACTAGCGCTCCCGGGCTTAGCACAGATACGCAGTATTTT. The genes are TRBV20-1 and TRBJ2-3; 7 nucleotides align to TRBD2. Germline V gives CDR1 DFQATT, CDR2 SNEGSKA (reference sequence). The V gene end was trimmed by 3 bases and the J gene end by 0 bases; junction bases not matched to a gene: 18. CDR3 length: 19 residues.

The gene calls are TRBV20-1 and TRBJ2-1, with 7 bases identical to TRBD2. The CDR3 totals 13 residues. Germline V CDR1 and CDR2: DFQATT, SNEGSKA (reference sequence). J lost 9 bases, V lost 4 bases, and 9 bases had no gene match. The CDR3 sequence is CSATRTSVGEQFF. CDR3 coding DNA: TGCAGTGCTACCCGGACTAGTGTTGGTGAGCAGTTCTTC.